Listed below are T cell receptor beta chains from one sample, sequenced in a study of T cell repertoires in cytomegalovirus infection. TCRdb processed the reads anew with MiXCR; each CDR3 protein has one entry. The data contain under 150,000 distinct CDR3 sequences, approximately 9.2% of them singletons. The sequenced material came from PBMCs. All receptors come from a human donor in good health (CMV status not recorded). Some clones in this sample may be carry-over from other donors' samples. Both conserved end residues are part of each CDR3. The D gene is left open where the match is weak. A clone size is listed for some rows: how often the clone was seen (once, few, many), or a class if it is expanded.

size: many; D: TRBD1; V: TRBV5-6; J: TRBJ2-7; CDR3: CASSPGQGRSYEQYF; DNA: TGTGCCAGCAGCCCGGGACAGGGTCGGTCCTACGAGCAGTACTTC
size: -; D: TRBD2; V: TRBV3-1; J: TRBJ2-3; CDR3: CASSHPSRGVRTDTQYF; DNA: TGTGCCAGCAGCCACCCCTCGCGGGGGGTTCGCACAGATACGCAGTATTTT
size: many; D: -; V: TRBV24-1; J: TRBJ1-1; CDR3: CATSDFRTERYFNTEAFF; DNA: TGTGCCACCAGTGATTTTCGGACAGAACGCTACTTTAACACTGAAGCTTTCTTT
size: many; D: -; V: TRBV12-3/TRBV12-4; J: TRBJ1-1; CDR3: CASSLAPGVNTEAFF; DNA: TGTGCCAGCAGTTTAGCGCCAGGGGTGAACACTGAAGCTTTCTTT
size: many; D: -; V: TRBV4-2; J: TRBJ2-7; CDR3: CASSHGMSSYEQYF; DNA: TGTGCCAGCAGCCACGGCATGAGCTCCTACGAGCAGTACTTC
size: few; D: -; V: TRBV2; J: TRBJ1-1; CDR3: CASRRDVEAFF; DNA: TGTGCCAGCAGGAGGGACGTCGAAGCTTTCTTT
size: many; D: -; V: TRBV2; J: TRBJ2-1; CDR3: CASSAGTSLSSYNEQFF; DNA: TGTGCCAGCAGTGCTGGGACTTCCCTCAGCTCCTACAATGAGCAGTTCTTC
size: -; D: TRBD2; V: TRBV5-6; J: TRBJ2-1; CDR3: CASSLRGGGANEQFF; DNA: TGTGCCAGCAGCTTGCGTGGCGGGGGGGCCAATGAGCAGTTCTTC
size: many; D: -; V: TRBV4-1; J: TRBJ1-5; CDR3: CASSQGVGNQPQHF; DNA: TGCGCCAGCAGCCAAGGGGTGGGCAATCAGCCCCAGCATTTT
size: few; D: -; V: TRBV6-2/TRBV6-3; J: TRBJ1-1; CDR3: CASSYQGLTEAFF; DNA: TGTGCCAGCAGTTATCAGGGTTTGACTGAAGCTTTCTTT
size: many; D: -; V: TRBV5-4; J: TRBJ2-5; CDR3: CASSLPRQETQYF; DNA: TGTGCCAGCAGCTTGCCGAGACAAGAGACCCAGTACTTC
size: many; D: TRBD2; V: TRBV12-3/TRBV12-4; J: TRBJ2-5; CDR3: CASRRTSGETQYF; DNA: TGTGCCAGCAGGAGGACTAGCGGGGAGACCCAGTACTTC
size: many; D: -; V: TRBV14; J: TRBJ2-6; CDR3: CASSPTGRAGANVLTF; DNA: TGTGCCAGCAGCCCGACAGGTAGAGCTGGGGCCAACGTCCTGACTTTC
size: many; D: TRBD1; V: TRBV29-1; J: TRBJ1-1; CDR3: CSVEQGAVSTEAFF; DNA: TGCAGCGTCGAACAGGGGGCTGTTTCCACTGAAGCTTTCTTT
size: many; D: -; V: TRBV7-2; J: TRBJ1-4; CDR3: CASSLVGGTSEKLFF; DNA: TGTGCCAGCAGCTTAGTTGGGGGGACTTCTGAAAAACTGTTTTTT
size: many; D: -; V: TRBV12-3/TRBV12-4; J: TRBJ2-3; CDR3: CASTRATDTQYF; DNA: TGTGCCAGCACCCGGGCCACAGATACGCAGTATTTT
size: -; D: -; V: TRBV6-6; J: TRBJ1-6; CDR3: CASRTGLQPLHF; DNA: TGTGCCAGCAGGACAGGACTTCAGCCCCTCCACTTT
size: few; D: -; V: TRBV20-1; J: TRBJ1-4; CDR3: CSASSPVVEKLFF; DNA: TGCAGTGCTAGTTCCCCAGTTGTCGAAAAACTGTTTTTT
size: many; D: -; V: TRBV7-6; J: TRBJ1-1; CDR3: CASSLDAGSGMKAFF; DNA: TGTGCCAGCAGCTTAGACGCCGGGAGTGGTATGAAAGCTTTCTTT
size: many; D: -; V: TRBV7-2; J: TRBJ1-1; CDR3: CASSFAGMNTEAFF; DNA: TGTGCCAGCAGCTTTGCGGGTATGAACACTGAAGCTTTCTTT
size: many; D: -; V: TRBV13; J: TRBJ2-7; CDR3: CASSPLGTESYEQYF; DNA: TGTGCCAGCAGCCCCTTGGGGACGGAGTCCTACGAGCAGTACTTC
size: many; D: -; V: TRBV2; J: TRBJ2-5; CDR3: CASSEGLMTQYF; DNA: TGTGCCAGCAGCGAGGGACTCATGACCCAGTACTTC
size: many; D: -; V: TRBV7-2; J: TRBJ2-1; CDR3: CASSYLHGYNEQFF; DNA: TGTGCCAGCAGCTACCTGCACGGCTACAATGAGCAGTTCTTC
size: -; D: TRBD1; V: TRBV28; J: TRBJ1-1; CDR3: CASSLAGQASTEAFF; DNA: TGTGCCAGCAGTCTGGCCGGACAGGCCAGCACTGAAGCTTTCTTT
size: -; D: -; V: TRBV6-1; J: TRBJ2-1; CDR3: CAIFRDNTDNEQFF; DNA: TGTGCCATCTTCCGGGACAACACGGACAATGAGCAGTTCTTC
size: many; D: -; V: TRBV2; J: TRBJ1-1; CDR3: CASTQGRVRTEAFF; DNA: TGTGCCAGCACCCAGGGAAGGGTGAGGACTGAAGCTTTCTTT
size: many; D: TRBD2; V: TRBV6-5; J: TRBJ2-3; CDR3: CASSYMGGGARDTQYF; DNA: TGTGCCAGCAGTTATATGGGCGGGGGGGCTCGGGATACGCAGTATTTT
size: many; D: -; V: TRBV28; J: TRBJ2-5; CDR3: CASSFGTQGYQETQYF; DNA: TGTGCCAGCAGTTTTGGGACCCAAGGGTACCAAGAGACCCAGTACTTC
size: many; D: -; V: TRBV6-5; J: TRBJ2-5; CDR3: CASSYSRSETQYF; DNA: TGTGCCAGCAGTTACTCTCGGTCGGAGACCCAGTACTTC
size: few; D: -; V: TRBV3-1; J: TRBJ1-1; CDR3: CASSPETGTMNTEAFF; DNA: TGTGCCAGCAGCCCCGAGACAGGAACCATGAACACTGAAGCTTTCTTT
size: many; D: -; V: TRBV4-1; J: TRBJ1-2; CDR3: CASEPTGGERSYGYTF; DNA: TGCGCCAGTGAGCCTACGGGGGGTGAAAGAAGCTATGGCTACACCTTC
size: -; D: -; V: TRBV5-1; J: TRBJ1-1; CDR3: CASSLGQIMNTEAFF; DNA: TGCGCCAGCAGCTTGGGCCAGATCATGAACACTGAAGCTTTCTTT
size: once; D: TRBD1; V: TRBV7-6; J: TRBJ2-6; CDR3: CASSLEDRLISSGANVLTF; DNA: TGTGCCAGCAGCTTAGAGGACAGGCTCATCTCCTCTGGGGCCAACGTCCTGACTTTC
size: many; D: -; V: TRBV2; J: TRBJ1-1; CDR3: CASRQDSTEAFF; DNA: TGTGCCAGCAGGCAGGACAGCACTGAAGCTTTCTTT
size: many; D: -; V: TRBV28; J: TRBJ2-1; CDR3: CASRQMGGGRHEQFF; DNA: TGTGCCAGCAGACAGATGGGGGGGGGCCGTCATGAGCAGTTCTTC
size: -; D: -; V: TRBV9; J: TRBJ1-2; CDR3: CASSVESGYGYTF; DNA: TGTGCCAGCAGCGTAGAGAGCGGCTATGGCTACACCTTC
size: few; D: -; V: TRBV4-2; J: TRBJ2-3; CDR3: CASSRTSDSDRWGTDTQYF; DNA: TGTGCCAGCAGCCGGACTTCGGACTCCGATAGGTGGGGCACAGATACGCAGTATTTT
size: few; D: -; V: TRBV3-1; J: TRBJ2-7; CDR3: CASSQGTGLPYEQYF; DNA: TGTGCCAGCAGCCAAGGTACTGGGCTCCCCTACGAGCAGTACTTC
size: many; D: -; V: TRBV23-1; J: TRBJ1-3; CDR3: CASGRVHGSSGNTIYF; DNA: TGCGCCAGCGGCCGGGTCCATGGGAGTTCTGGAAACACCATATATTTT
size: many; D: -; V: TRBV7-2; J: TRBJ2-7; CDR3: CASSHSRNSYEQYF; DNA: TGTGCCAGCAGCCACTCCAGGAACTCCTACGAGCAGTACTTC
size: many; D: -; V: TRBV7-9; J: TRBJ1-1; CDR3: CASSSQGVNTEAFF; DNA: TGTGCCAGCAGCTCCCAGGGCGTGAACACTGAAGCTTTCTTT
size: many; D: TRBD1; V: TRBV2; J: TRBJ2-7; CDR3: CASSGGQGVHEQYF; DNA: TGTGCCAGCAGTGGGGGACAGGGCGTCCACGAGCAGTACTTC
size: many; D: -; V: TRBV6-5; J: TRBJ2-7; CDR3: CASKGEKPNNEQYF; DNA: TGTGCCAGCAAAGGGGAGAAACCCAACAACGAGCAGTACTTC
size: few; D: -; V: TRBV5-4; J: TRBJ2-1; CDR3: CASSLGPGLNNEQFF; DNA: TGTGCCAGCAGCTTGGGACCGGGACTTAACAATGAGCAGTTCTTC
size: few; D: -; V: TRBV29-1; J: TRBJ2-5; CDR3: CSVEDPGTQYF; DNA: TGCAGCGTTGAAGACCCGGGGACCCAGTACTTC
size: many; D: TRBD1; V: TRBV7-2; J: TRBJ1-2; CDR3: CASSWDRAIINYGYTF; DNA: TGTGCCAGCAGCTGGGACAGGGCAATTATTAACTATGGCTACACCTTC
size: many; D: -; V: TRBV12-3/TRBV12-4; J: TRBJ2-1; CDR3: CASSLSTTYNEQFF; DNA: TGTGCCAGCAGTTTATCCACCACCTACAATGAGCAGTTCTTC
size: many; D: -; V: TRBV20-1; J: TRBJ2-2; CDR3: CSARETSAGELFF; DNA: TGCAGTGCTAGAGAGACCAGCGCCGGGGAGCTGTTTTTT
size: many; D: -; V: TRBV12-3/TRBV12-4; J: TRBJ1-5; CDR3: CASRPTGVGNQPQHF; DNA: TGTGCCAGCAGGCCGACAGGAGTAGGGAATCAGCCCCAGCATTTT
size: many; D: TRBD1; V: TRBV12-3/TRBV12-4; J: TRBJ2-1; CDR3: CASSFRQGADEQFF; DNA: TGTGCCAGCAGTTTTCGACAGGGGGCGGATGAGCAGTTCTTC
size: -; D: TRBD1; V: TRBV5-1; J: TRBJ2-2; CDR3: CASSSLPRTGANTGELFF; DNA: TGCGCCAGCAGCTCCCTACCCCGGACAGGCGCGAACACCGGGGAGCTGTTTTTT
size: many; D: TRBD2; V: TRBV7-2; J: TRBJ2-3; CDR3: CASSLAGAGGADTQYF; DNA: TGTGCCAGCAGCTTAGCGGGGGCGGGAGGGGCAGATACGCAGTATTTT